This T cell receptor (beta chain) was captured by sequencing in a study of blood T cell repertoires in COVID-19. The wider study: Some COVID-19 samples were acute and others convalescent; all came from the United States, Italy and Spain. Sample material is recorded as cDNA or gDNA derived from T cells, B-cell-depleted T cells, or PBMCs.

Original data processing: Reference gene primers were amplified, and this amplification served to estimate nucleated cell counts. Profiling relied on immunoSEQ multiplex PCR, and the TCRdb table lists in-frame clones only, not all of them. That table gives V, J and clone size, and the DNA gave D and trimming. The sample holds 200,000 to 250,000 clones, approximately 80% seen once. V was shortened by 5 bases and J by 5 bases, with 21 bases between the two germline ends. Germline V CDR1 and CDR2: SEHNR, FQNEAQ (reference sequence). The CDR3 has 16 residues. In its sample, this clone was seen a few times.

Sequenced input: peripheral blood. The V call is TRBV7-9, the J call TRBJ1-2; D gene ambiguous. The receptor was isolated from a woman between 45 and 60 years old with acute or convalescent COVID-19. The CDR3 region is CASSSPQRPNYYGYTF. CDR3 nucleotide sequence: TGTGCCAGCAGCAGCCCCCAGAGGCCTAACTATTATGGCTACACCTTC.